This TCR beta chain appears in the sequencing data of a study of blood T cell repertoires in COVID-19. Study-wide context: COVID-19 samples, acute and convalescent, were from the United States, Italy and Spain. T cells, B-cell-depleted T cells, or PBMCs provided the cDNA or gDNA that served as material.

This CDR3 is 18 amino acids long. Germline CDR1 and CDR2: LNHNV and YYDKDF (reference sequence). The V gene lost 1 base and the J gene lost 4 bases, with 22 bases spanning the gap. Original analysis: Reference gene primer amplification gave nucleated cell count estimates. Some clones are missing from TCRdb's copy, which holds only in-frame ones; the method was immunoSEQ multiplex PCR. D and trimming come from the DNA, and the V and J calls and clone size come from that table. The sample lists about 190,000 clones, about nine tenths occurring once. The rearrangement links TRBV15 to TRBJ2-5, with D possibly TRBD2 on 6 matching bases. Sequenced material: peripheral blood. This receptor was obtained from a man between 18 and 35 years old with active or convalescent COVID-19. CDR3 sequence (DNA): TGTGCCACCAGCAGAGCCAAGGTGGGGGGAGGATTAAGAGAGACCCAGTACTTC. Translating it yields CATSRAKVGGGLRETQYF.